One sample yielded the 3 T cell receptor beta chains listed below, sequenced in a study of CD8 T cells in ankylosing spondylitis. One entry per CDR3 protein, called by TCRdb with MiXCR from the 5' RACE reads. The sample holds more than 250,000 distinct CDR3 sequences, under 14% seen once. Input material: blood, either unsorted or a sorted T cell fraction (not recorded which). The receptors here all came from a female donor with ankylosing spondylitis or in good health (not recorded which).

CDR3 sequence reads: CSALGSRGSTDTQYF. The CDR3 DNA is TGCAGTGCTTTAGGGTCGCGGGGAAGCACAGATACGCAGTATTTT. The chain employs TRBV20-1 and TRBJ2-3, with D perhaps TRBD2 (6 bases). The CDR3 covers 15 residues. CDR1 is DFQATT and CDR2 is SNEGSKA in the germline V gene (reference sequence). Trimming removed 5 bases from V and 0 bases from J, with 15 bases in between.

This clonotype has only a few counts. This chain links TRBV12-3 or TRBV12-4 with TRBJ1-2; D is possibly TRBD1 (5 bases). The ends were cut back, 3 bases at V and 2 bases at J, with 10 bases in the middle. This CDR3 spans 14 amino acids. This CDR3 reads CASSFTQGNYGYTF. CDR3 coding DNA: TGTGCCAGCAGTTTTACCCAGGGAAACTATGGCTACACCTTC.

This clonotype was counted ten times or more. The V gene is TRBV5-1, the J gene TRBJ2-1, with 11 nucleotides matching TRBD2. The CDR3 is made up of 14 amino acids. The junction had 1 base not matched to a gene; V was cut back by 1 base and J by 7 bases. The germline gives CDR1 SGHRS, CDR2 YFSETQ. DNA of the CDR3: TGCGCCAGCAGCTTGACTAGCGGGAGAAATGAGCAGTTCTTC. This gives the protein CASSLTSGRNEQFF. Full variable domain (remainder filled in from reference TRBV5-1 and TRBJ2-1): KAGVTQTPRYLIKTRGQQVTLSCSPISGHRSVSWYQQTPGQGLQFLFEYFSETQRNKGNFPGRFSGRQFSNSRSEMNVSTLELGDSALYLCASSLTSGRNEQFFGPGTRLTVL.